The entry that follows covers one T cell receptor beta chain sequence. Its antigen is not yet known. No base qualities exist here, and no much larger clone lies one base off it. The CDR3 regions of human TCRbeta chains were subjected to immunosequencing. As for how the authors treated the data: Repertoire TCRs were matched against a reference library of SARS-CoV-2-specific TCRs generated with the MIRA antigen-specificity platform. Breadth was defined as the fraction of unique TCRs that were SARS-CoV-2-associated. Depth was defined as the fraction of total T cells that were SARS-CoV-2-associated. Using the MIRA data, each spike-specific TCR was mapped to the spike region that the TCR reacts to and placed in a CD4 or CD8 class. Log10-transformed breadth and depth values were compared by one-way ANOVA with Sidak's multiple comparisons tests. The clones in this table, taken by TCRdb from immuneACCESS, are in-frame only. Not every clone is retained; where verified, under half of the shortfall comes from an unresolved V gene, and the cause of the rest is unknown. That table gives V, J and clone size, and the DNA gave D and trimming. The sample yields roughly 100,000 clones; 80% to 90% were counted once. The ten largest clonotypes hold 20% of the sample.

This specimen's time point label, interpreted: baseline before first vaccination. Samples from vaccinated people were obtained from the UK trials COV001 and COV002, which included a single-blind randomized controlled phase 2/3 trial of AZD1222 (ChAdOx1 nCoV-19) in healthy adults. For TCRbeta chain sequencing, PBMC samples were collected from trial participants at day 0 and at day 28 after the second dose. The sample belongs to a study of T cell responses to AZD1222 COVID-19 vaccine (dated by TCRdb to 2020 to 2023). Regarding the study in general: Because spike-specific TCR depth and breadth did not differ between the two schedules, AZD1222 recipients who got a second dose at roughly 4 weeks were pooled with those who got a second dose at roughly 12 weeks. A total of just over 230 trial participants underwent TCR sequencing, of whom approximately 210 received two doses of AZD1222 and 26 received two doses of the MenACWY control vaccine. Trial participants were enrolled into age subgroups of 18-55, 56-69 and 70-plus years, which contained roughly 150, 30 and 60 TCR-sequenced participants, respectively. Broader findings and caveats from the paper: Because no day 14 peak-response samples were available, the repertoires could be characterized only after the peak T cell response. Reportedly, almost half of the unique spike-specific TCRs recognized epitopes lying outside the regions that are mutated in the B.1.351 and B.1.1.7 variants. A significant rise in spike-specific TCR breadth and depth was observed after two AZD1222 doses relative to day 0 and relative to MenACWY recipients. Participants were mostly white British, with more females than males. The authors suggested clonal diversity may have been underestimated. In the small 56-69-year group, the increase in depth fell short of significance, most likely because of low power. CD4 TCRs associated with the vaccine covered the entire spike protein, and the dominant responses were in regions 160-218 and 743-854. Only a handful of AZD1222 recipients were SARS-CoV-2 seropositive at baseline, limiting conclusions about previously exposed vaccinees.

The TCR was taken from an adult in good health. The sequences come from peripheral blood, collected on day 0 of AZD1222 vaccination.

The DNA sequence is as follows: TGTGCCAGCAGCTTAGTCGGGAATAGCAATCAGCCCCAGCATTTT. This translates into CASSLVGNSNQPQHF. The receptor chain draws on TRBV7-2 and TRBJ1-5; the D gene lacks a confident call. The junction carries 7 bases between V and J, which are trimmed by 1 base and 0 bases respectively. Counted from cysteine to phenylalanine, this CDR3 has 15 amino acids. Only CDR3 DNA remains: 45 bases, in frame from the first base. Based on the germline V gene, the CDR1 and CDR2 sequences are SGHTA and FQGNSA.